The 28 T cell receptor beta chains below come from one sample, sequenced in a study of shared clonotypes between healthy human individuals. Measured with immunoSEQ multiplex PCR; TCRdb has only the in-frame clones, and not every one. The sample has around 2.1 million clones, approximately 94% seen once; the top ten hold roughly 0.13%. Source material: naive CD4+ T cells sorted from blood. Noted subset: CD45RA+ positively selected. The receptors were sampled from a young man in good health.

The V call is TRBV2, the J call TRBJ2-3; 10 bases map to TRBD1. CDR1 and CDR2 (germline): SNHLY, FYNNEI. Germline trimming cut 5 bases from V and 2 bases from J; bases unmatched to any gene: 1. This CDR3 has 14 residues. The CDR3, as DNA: TGTGCCAGCAGTCGACAGGGGGCCACAGATACGCAGTATTTT. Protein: CASSRQGATDTQYF.

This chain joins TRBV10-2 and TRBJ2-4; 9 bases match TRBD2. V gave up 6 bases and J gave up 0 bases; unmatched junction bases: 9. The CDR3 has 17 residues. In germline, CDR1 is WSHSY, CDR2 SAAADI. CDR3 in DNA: TGCGCCAGCAGAGGAGTAGCGGGGGCACTAGCCAAAAACATTCAGTACTTC. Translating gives CASRGVAGALAKNIQYF.

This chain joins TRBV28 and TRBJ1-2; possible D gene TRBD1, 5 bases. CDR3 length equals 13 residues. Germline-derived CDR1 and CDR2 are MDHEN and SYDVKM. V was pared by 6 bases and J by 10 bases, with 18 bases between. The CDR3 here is CASRRGAGLHYTF. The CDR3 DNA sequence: TGTGCCAGCAGACGGGGAGCAGGGCTCCACTACACCTTC.

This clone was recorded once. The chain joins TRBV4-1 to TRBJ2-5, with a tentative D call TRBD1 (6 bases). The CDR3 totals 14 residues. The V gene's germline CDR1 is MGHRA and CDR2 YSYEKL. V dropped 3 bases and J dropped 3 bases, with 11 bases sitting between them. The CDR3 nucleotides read TGCGCCAGCAGCCAGGGGACATTGAAAGAGACCCAGTACTTC. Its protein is CASSQGTLKETQYF.

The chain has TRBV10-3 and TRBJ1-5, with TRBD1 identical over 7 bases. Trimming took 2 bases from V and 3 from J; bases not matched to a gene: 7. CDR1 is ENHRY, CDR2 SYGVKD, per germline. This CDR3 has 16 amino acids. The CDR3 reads CAISERGTDPNQPQHF. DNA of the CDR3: TGTGCCATCAGTGAGCGGGGGACAGACCCCAATCAGCCCCAGCATTTT.

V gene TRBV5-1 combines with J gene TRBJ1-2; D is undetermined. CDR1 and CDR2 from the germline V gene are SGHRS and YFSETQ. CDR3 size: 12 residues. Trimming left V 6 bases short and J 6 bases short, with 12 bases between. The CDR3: CASTRDGDGYTF. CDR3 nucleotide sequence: TGCGCCAGCACCCGGGATGGGGATGGCTACACCTTC.

DNA of the CDR3: TGTGCCAGCAGCCCGGGACTAGCGGGGGGTGAAGAGACCCAGTACTTC. Residues: CASSPGLAGGEETQYF. The chain recombines TRBV5-4 with TRBJ2-5; 15 bases line up with TRBD2. Unmatched junction bases numbered 4, after V lost 4 bases and J lost 3 bases. CDR1 and CDR2 from the germline V gene are SGHNT and YYREEE (reference sequence). The CDR3 length is 16 residues.

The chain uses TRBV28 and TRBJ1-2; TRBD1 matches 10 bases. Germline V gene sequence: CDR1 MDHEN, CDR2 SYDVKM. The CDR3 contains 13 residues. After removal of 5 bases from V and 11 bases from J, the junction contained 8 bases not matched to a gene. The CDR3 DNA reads TGTGCCAGCAGTCTCCCGGGACAGGGGCCTTACACCTTC. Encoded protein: CASSLPGQGPYTF.

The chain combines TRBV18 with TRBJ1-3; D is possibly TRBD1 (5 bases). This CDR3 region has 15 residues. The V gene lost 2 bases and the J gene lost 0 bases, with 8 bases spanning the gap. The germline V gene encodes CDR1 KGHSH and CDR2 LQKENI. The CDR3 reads CASSPGTTSGNTIYF. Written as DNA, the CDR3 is TGTGCCAGCTCACCAGGGACTACCTCTGGAAACACCATATATTTT.

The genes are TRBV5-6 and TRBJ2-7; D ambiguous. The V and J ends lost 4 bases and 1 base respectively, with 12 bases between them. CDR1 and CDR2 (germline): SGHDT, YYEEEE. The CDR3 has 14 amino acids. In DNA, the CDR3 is TGTGCCAGCAGCCGTTTGGCCAGGTCCTACGAGCAGTACTTC. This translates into CASSRLARSYEQYF.

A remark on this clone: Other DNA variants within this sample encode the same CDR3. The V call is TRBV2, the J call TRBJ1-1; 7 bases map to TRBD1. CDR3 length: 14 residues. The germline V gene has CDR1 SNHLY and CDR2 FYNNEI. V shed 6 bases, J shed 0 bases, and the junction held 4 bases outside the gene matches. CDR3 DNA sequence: TGTGCCAGCAGGGGACAGACTATGAACACTGAAGCTTTCTTT. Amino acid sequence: CASRGQTMNTEAFF.

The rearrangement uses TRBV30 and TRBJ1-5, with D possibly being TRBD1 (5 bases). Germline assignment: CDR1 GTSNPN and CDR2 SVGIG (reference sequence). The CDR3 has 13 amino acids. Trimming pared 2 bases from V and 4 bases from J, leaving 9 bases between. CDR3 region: CAWSTEGNQPQHF. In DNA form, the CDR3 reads TGTGCCTGGAGTACTGAGGGGAATCAGCCCCAGCATTTT.

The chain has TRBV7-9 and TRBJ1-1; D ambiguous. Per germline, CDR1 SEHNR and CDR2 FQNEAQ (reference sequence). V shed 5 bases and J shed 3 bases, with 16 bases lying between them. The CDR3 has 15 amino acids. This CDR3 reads CASSAYSILHTEAFF. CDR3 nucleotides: TGTGCCAGCAGCGCGTACAGCATCCTTCACACTGAAGCTTTCTTT.

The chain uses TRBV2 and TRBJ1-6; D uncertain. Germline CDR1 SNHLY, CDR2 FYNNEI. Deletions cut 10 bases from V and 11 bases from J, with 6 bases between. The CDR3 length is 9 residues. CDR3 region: CATDPPLHF. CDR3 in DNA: TGTGCCACCGACCCACCCCTCCACTTT.

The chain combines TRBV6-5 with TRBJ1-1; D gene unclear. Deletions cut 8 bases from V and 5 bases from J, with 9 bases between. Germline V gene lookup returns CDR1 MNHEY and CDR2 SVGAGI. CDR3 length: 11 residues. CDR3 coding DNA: TGTGCCAGCCAAGGGCGTACTGAAGCTTTCTTT. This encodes CASQGRTEAFF.

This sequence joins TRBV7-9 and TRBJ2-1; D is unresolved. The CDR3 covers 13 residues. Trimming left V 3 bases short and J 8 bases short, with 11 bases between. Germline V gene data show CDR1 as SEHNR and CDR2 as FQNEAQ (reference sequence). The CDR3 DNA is TGTGCCAGCAGCTTGCTCCAATGGGATGAGCAGTTCTTC. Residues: CASSLLQWDEQFF. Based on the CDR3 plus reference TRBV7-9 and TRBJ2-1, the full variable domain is DTGVSQNPRHKITKRGQNVTFRCDPISEHNRLYWYRQTLGQGPEFLTYFQNEAQLEKSRLLSDRFSAERPKGSFSTLEIQRTEQGDSAMYLCASSLLQWDEQFFGPGTRLTVL.

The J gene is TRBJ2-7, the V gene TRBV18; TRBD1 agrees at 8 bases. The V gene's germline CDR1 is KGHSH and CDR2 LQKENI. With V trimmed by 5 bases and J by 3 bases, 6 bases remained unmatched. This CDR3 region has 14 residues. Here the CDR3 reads CASSSKTGVYEQYF. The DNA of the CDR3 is TGTGCCAGCTCATCAAAGACAGGGGTCTACGAGCAGTACTTC.

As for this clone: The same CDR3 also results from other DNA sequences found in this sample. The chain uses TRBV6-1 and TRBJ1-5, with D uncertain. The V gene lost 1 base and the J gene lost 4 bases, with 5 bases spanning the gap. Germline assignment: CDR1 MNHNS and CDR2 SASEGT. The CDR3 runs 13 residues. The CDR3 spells CASSEVSNQPQHF. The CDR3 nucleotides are TGTGCCAGCAGTGAAGTTAGTAATCAGCCCCAGCATTTT.

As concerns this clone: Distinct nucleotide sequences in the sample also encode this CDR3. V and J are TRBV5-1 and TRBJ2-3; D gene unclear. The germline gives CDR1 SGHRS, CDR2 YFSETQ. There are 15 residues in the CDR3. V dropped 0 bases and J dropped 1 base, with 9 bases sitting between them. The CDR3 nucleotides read TGCGCCAGCAGCTTGGGCGCAGGAGGCACAGATACGCAGTATTTT. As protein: CASSLGAGGTDTQYF.

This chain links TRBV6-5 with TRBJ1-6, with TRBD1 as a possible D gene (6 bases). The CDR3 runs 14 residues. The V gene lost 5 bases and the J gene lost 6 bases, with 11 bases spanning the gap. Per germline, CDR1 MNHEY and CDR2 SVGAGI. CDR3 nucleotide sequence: TGTGCCAGCAGTCGGGACATTTTTAATTCACCCCTCCACTTT. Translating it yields CASSRDIFNSPLHF.

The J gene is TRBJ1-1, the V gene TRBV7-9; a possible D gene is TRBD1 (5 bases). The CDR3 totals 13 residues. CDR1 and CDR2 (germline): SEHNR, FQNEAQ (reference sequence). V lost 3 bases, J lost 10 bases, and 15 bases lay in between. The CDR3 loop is CASSFEGTYGAFF. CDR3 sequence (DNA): TGTGCCAGCAGCTTTGAGGGGACCTATGGAGCTTTCTTT.

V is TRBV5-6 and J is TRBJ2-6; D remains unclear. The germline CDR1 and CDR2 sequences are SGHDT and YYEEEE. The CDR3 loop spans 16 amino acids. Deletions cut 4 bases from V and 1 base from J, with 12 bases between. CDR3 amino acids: CASSKMSKSGANVLTF. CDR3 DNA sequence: TGTGCCAGCAGCAAAATGTCTAAGTCTGGGGCCAACGTCCTGACTTTC. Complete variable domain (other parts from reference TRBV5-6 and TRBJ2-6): DAGVTQSPTHLIKTRGQQVTLRCSPKSGHDTVSWYQQALGQGPQFIFQYYEEEERQRGNFPDRFSGHQFPNYSSELNVNALLLGDSALYLCASSKMSKSGANVLTFGAGSRLTVL.

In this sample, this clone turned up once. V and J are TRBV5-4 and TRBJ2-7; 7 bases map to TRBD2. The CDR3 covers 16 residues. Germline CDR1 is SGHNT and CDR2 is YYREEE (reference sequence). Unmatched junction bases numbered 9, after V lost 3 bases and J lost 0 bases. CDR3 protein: CASSSSLAESSYEQYF. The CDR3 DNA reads TGTGCCAGCAGCTCTTCTCTAGCGGAGAGCTCCTACGAGCAGTACTTC.

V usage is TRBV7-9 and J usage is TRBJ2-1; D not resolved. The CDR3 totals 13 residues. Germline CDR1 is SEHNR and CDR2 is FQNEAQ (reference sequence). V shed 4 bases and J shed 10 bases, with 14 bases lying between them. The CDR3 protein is CASSSEVSREQFF. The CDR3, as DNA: TGTGCCAGCAGCTCCGAAGTAAGCCGGGAGCAGTTCTTC.

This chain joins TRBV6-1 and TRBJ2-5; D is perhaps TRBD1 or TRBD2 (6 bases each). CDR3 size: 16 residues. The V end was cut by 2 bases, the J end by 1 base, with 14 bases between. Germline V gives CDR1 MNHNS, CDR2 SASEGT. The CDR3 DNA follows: TGTGCCAGCAGTGAACGGCGGAGGGGGACCCAAGAGACCCAGTACTTC. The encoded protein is CASSERRRGTQETQYF.

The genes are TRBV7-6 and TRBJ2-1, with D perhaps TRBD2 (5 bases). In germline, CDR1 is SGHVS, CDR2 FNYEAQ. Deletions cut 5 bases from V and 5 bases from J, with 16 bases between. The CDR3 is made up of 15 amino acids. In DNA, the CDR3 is TGTGCCAGCAGCCCCATCCCCGGGGAACACAATGAGCAGTTCTTC. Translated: CASSPIPGEHNEQFF.

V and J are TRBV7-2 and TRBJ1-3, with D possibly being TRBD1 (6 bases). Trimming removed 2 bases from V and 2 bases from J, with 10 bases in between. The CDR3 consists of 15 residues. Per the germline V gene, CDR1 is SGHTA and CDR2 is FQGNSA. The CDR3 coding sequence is TGTGCCAGCAGCTTACACCAGGGGACTGGAAACACCATATATTTT. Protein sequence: CASSLHQGTGNTIYF.

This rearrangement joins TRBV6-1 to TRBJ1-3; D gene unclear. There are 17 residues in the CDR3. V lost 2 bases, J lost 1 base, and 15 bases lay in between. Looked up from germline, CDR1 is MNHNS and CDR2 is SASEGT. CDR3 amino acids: CASSEIVGFWSGNTIYF. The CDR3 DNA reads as TGTGCCAGCAGTGAAATCGTAGGTTTTTGGTCTGGAAACACCATATATTTT.